These 8 T cell receptor beta chains were all obtained from the same sample, sequenced in a study of shared clonotypes between healthy human individuals. Positive CCR7 selection of CD45RO-negative cells yielded the naive CD8 cells, and terminally differentiated effector memory CD45RA+ cells were excluded. Assay: immunoSEQ multiplex PCR; the TCRdb copy retains only in-frame clones and omits some. The sample has some 2,100,000 clones; about 93% are singletons. The sequenced material came from naive CD8+ T cells from PBMCs. The receptors were gathered from a man between 18 and 29 years old in good health. Some clones in this sample may be carry-over from other donors' samples.

As concerns this clone: An end of the junction does not agree with germline; a read error may underlie this. The chain is built from TRBV7-3 and TRBJ1-1; the D is unclear. Germline V gene lookup returns CDR1 SGHTA and CDR2 FQGTGA. CDR3 length: 14 residues. CDR3 DNA sequence: TGTGCCAGCAGCCTAACTGTAATGAACACTGAAGCTTTCTTT. Its protein is CASSLTVMNTEAFF.

This clone appeared a single time. CDR3 nucleotide sequence: TGTGCCACCAGCAGAGATCGGGCTGGCTTACGAGGGTATGGCTACACCTTC. It is translated as CATSRDRAGLRGYGYTF. This rearrangement joins TRBV15 to TRBJ1-2; D is unresolved. The germline V and J ends were trimmed by 0 bases and 5 bases, with 19 bases remaining between them. The CDR3 is 17 amino acids. Germline V CDR1 and CDR2: LNHNV, YYDKDF (reference sequence).

The CDR3 DNA is TGTGCCAGCAGACTAACACGGGACTCTAACACTGAAGCTTTCTTT. Translation: CASRLTRDSNTEAFF. V and J are TRBV6-1 and TRBJ1-1; weak D call: TRBD1 (5 bases). Trimming took off 6 bases at V and 2 bases at J, with 16 bases between the two ends. There are 15 residues in the CDR3. CDR1 is MNHNS and CDR2 is SASEGT in the germline V gene.

In its sample, this clone was seen once. The gene calls are TRBV7-9 and TRBJ2-3; TRBD2 matches 11 bases. J gave up 6 bases and V 1 base, and 12 bases lay outside the gene matches. The V gene's germline CDR1 is SEHNR and CDR2 FQNEAQ (reference sequence). The CDR3 spans 18 residues. The CDR3: CASSLVGGLAGGLDTQYF. Written as DNA, the CDR3 is TGTGCCAGCAGCTTAGTGGGTGGACTAGCGGGTGGATTGGATACGCAGTATTTT.

The chain couples TRBV19 to TRBJ1-2; 8 bases line up with TRBD1. The germline CDR1 and CDR2 sequences are LNHDA and SQIVND (reference sequence). The CDR3 contains 15 residues. The ends lost 6 bases at V and 6 bases at J; junction bases unmatched: 12. The CDR3 DNA reads as TGTGCCAGTAGGGACAGGGCGGGTTCTTACGATGGCTACACCTTC. As protein: CASRDRAGSYDGYTF.

This chain joins TRBV27 and TRBJ2-6; the D is unclear. From germline, CDR1 is MNHEY and CDR2 SMNVEV (reference sequence). Trimming removed 3 bases at V and 4 bases at J, with 16 bases between. This CDR3 spans 17 amino acids. The chain's CDR3 is CASSLLTKAKGANVLTF. The CDR3 region has the DNA TGTGCCAGCAGTTTGTTGACGAAGGCAAAAGGGGCCAACGTCCTGACTTTC.

V usage is TRBV2 and J usage is TRBJ2-2; TRBD1 matches 8 bases. J was trimmed by 3 bases and V by 6 bases; bases with no gene match: 6. The CDR3 is 15 amino acids. Germline loops: CDR1 SNHLY, CDR2 FYNNEI. The CDR3 sequence is CASRHTTGDTGELFF. In nucleotides, the CDR3 is TGTGCCAGCAGGCATACGACAGGGGACACCGGGGAGCTGTTTTTT.

About this clone itself: Other DNA sequences in this sample translate to the same CDR3. The chain couples TRBV6-5 to TRBJ2-7; D is unclear. Trimming took off 2 bases at V and 4 bases at J, with 3 bases between the two ends. CDR3 size: 11 residues. Per the germline V gene, CDR1 is MNHEY and CDR2 is SVGAGI. The CDR3 coding sequence is TGTGCCAGCAGTTACCGGTACGAGCAGTACTTC. Translating it yields CASSYRYEQYF.